What follows are 26 T cell receptor beta chains derived from one specimen sequenced in a study of siplizumab effects on memory and regulatory T cells. The protocol was immunoSEQ multiplex PCR, while the TCRdb copy is restricted to in-frame clones and leaves out a portion. The sample has 90,000 to 150,000 clones, about 94% seen once. The sequencing input was non-Treg CD4+ T cells sorted from blood. Receptors were obtained from a human donor in good health.

This clone came up once. The chain has TRBV27 and TRBJ1-6; the D gene is possibly TRBD1 (6 bases). The CDR3 spans 14 residues. From germline, CDR1 is MNHEY and CDR2 SMNVEV (reference sequence). V shed 6 bases and J shed 9 bases, with 15 bases lying between them. The DNA of the CDR3 is TGTGCCAGCAGCCTCCGGGGGCAAGGTTCACCCCTCCACTTT. Translated, it gives CASSLRGQGSPLHF.

This clone has more than one count but fewer than ten. This sequence joins TRBV6-6 and TRBJ1-6; TRBD1 is a possible D gene (5 bases). The germline V and J ends were trimmed by 4 bases and 10 bases, with 14 bases remaining between them. Looked up from germline, CDR1 is MNHNY and CDR2 is SVGAGI (reference sequence). This CDR3 contains 14 residues. The CDR3 sequence is CASSSSEGRSPLHF. For the CDR3, the DNA is TGTGCCAGCAGTTCAAGCGAGGGGCGATCACCCCTCCACTTT.

The chain has TRBV14 and TRBJ2-7, with 8 bases that match TRBD1. There are 14 residues in the CDR3. Germline V gene data show CDR1 as SGHDN and CDR2 as FVKESK. Trimming took 0 bases from V and 6 from J; bases not matched to a gene: 4. Written as DNA, the CDR3 is TGTGCCAGCAGCCAAGACAGGGGGCGAATCGAGCAGTACTTC. This sequence encodes CASSQDRGRIEQYF.

The chain recombines TRBV15 with TRBJ1-2; weak D call: TRBD1 (6 bases). CDR1 is LNHNV, CDR2 YYDKDF, per germline (reference sequence). This CDR3 spans 14 amino acids. Trimming took off 3 bases at V and 4 bases at J, with 12 bases between the two ends. The CDR3 spells CATSRGWGAYGYTF. The CDR3 DNA reads as TGTGCCACCAGCAGGGGCTGGGGGGCCTATGGCTACACCTTC.

The chain carries TRBV11-2 and TRBJ1-4; D call uncertain. V was pared by 5 bases and J by 5 bases, with 9 bases between. CDR1 is SGHAT and CDR2 is FQNNGV in the germline V gene. The CDR3 runs 13 residues. CDR3 in DNA: TGTGCCAGCAGCCCTAGGAGGAATGAAAAACTGTTTTTT. The encoded protein is CASSPRRNEKLFF.

V usage is TRBV7-2 and J usage is TRBJ1-1, with a possible D match to TRBD1 (5 bases). This CDR3 is 14 amino acids long. CDR1 is SGHTA and CDR2 is FQGNSA in the germline V gene. The V and J ends lost 3 bases and 2 bases respectively, with 10 bases between them. The chain's CDR3 is CASSLVQVNTEAFF. CDR3 nucleotides: TGTGCCAGCAGCTTGGTACAGGTAAACACTGAAGCTTTCTTT. Looking up the rest from reference TRBV7-2 and TRBJ1-1 gives the full variable domain: GAGVSQSPSNKVTEKGKDVELRCDPISGHTALYWYRQSLGQGLEFLIYFQGNSAPDKSGLPSDRFSAERTGGSVSTLTIQRTQQEDSAVYLCASSLVQVNTEAFFGQGTRLTVV.

A remark on this clone: This sample includes further DNA sequences coding for the same CDR3. The V call is TRBV5-1, the J call TRBJ2-7; a possible D gene is TRBD1 (5 bases). Germline assignment: CDR1 SGHRS and CDR2 YFSETQ. This CDR3 comprises 13 residues. V lost 0 bases, J lost 2 bases, and 6 bases lay in between. The CDR3 region has the DNA TGCGCCAGCAGCTTGGAAGGGGCCTACGAGCAGTACTTC. Its protein product is CASSLEGAYEQYF.

This clone has a handful of counts. The gene calls are TRBV7-2 and TRBJ1-6, with 7 nucleotides matching TRBD1. Per the germline V gene, CDR1 is SGHTA and CDR2 is FQGNSA. The V segment lost 5 bases and the J segment 8 bases; nucleotides outside the gene matches: 9. The CDR3 covers 15 residues. CDR3 bases: TGTGCCAGCAGCGCTGACAGGGTACGTGATTCACCCCTCCACTTT. Protein product: CASSADRVRDSPLHF.

The rearrangement joins TRBV10-3 to TRBJ1-6; D is unclear. Germline V CDR1 and CDR2: ENHRY, SYGVKD. Trimming removed 3 bases at V and 7 bases at J, with 7 bases between. The CDR3 consists of 13 residues. CDR3 nucleotides: TGTGCCATCAGTGATTCCAACAATTCACCCCTCCACTTT. Its protein is CAISDSNNSPLHF.

V and J are TRBV6-1 and TRBJ1-1; D gene ambiguous. The CDR3 consists of 15 residues. Trimming left V 5 bases short and J 6 bases short, with 19 bases between. Germline CDR1 MNHNS, CDR2 SASEGT. DNA for the CDR3: TGTGCCAGCAGTCCTCGAAGAGATGGGCTACCTGAAGCTTTCTTT. Its protein product is CASSPRRDGLPEAFF.

The chain is built from TRBV7-2 and TRBJ1-1; D might be TRBD1 (5 bases). Germline CDR1 is SGHTA and CDR2 is FQGNSA. Trimming stripped 0 bases from V and 0 bases from J, with 11 bases between. CDR3 size: 16 residues. This chain's CDR3 is CASSLAGGTMNTEAFF. In DNA, the CDR3 is TGTGCCAGCAGCTTAGCGGGGGGTACCATGAACACTGAAGCTTTCTTT.

The chain uses TRBV6-5 and TRBJ2-7; D possibly corresponds to TRBD1 (6 bases). CDR1 MNHEY and CDR2 SVGAGI come from the germline V gene. The CDR3 runs 14 residues. V was trimmed by 2 bases and J by 4 bases, leaving 12 bases between them. The CDR3 sequence is CASSYGRGIYEQYF. CDR3 in DNA: TGTGCCAGCAGTTACGGCAGGGGTATATACGAGCAGTACTTC.

The V gene is TRBV4-2, the J gene TRBJ1-3; D gene unclear. The V gene lost 7 bases and the J gene lost 0 bases, with 16 bases spanning the gap. This CDR3 spans 16 amino acids. Germline loops: CDR1 LGHNA, CDR2 YNFKEQ. CDR3 nucleotide sequence: TGTGCCAGCACCACCGTGGACGGTAACTCTGGAAACACCATATATTTT. It specifies CASTTVDGNSGNTIYF.

The chain carries TRBV6-4 and TRBJ1-2, with 7 bases fitting TRBD1. This CDR3 spans 14 amino acids. Trimming cost V 4 bases and J 7 bases; bases outside gene matches: 9. Germline CDR1 reads MRHNA; CDR2 reads SNTAGT. This chain's CDR3 is CASSASTGSTGYTF. The CDR3 DNA reads as TGTGCCAGCAGTGCGTCGACAGGGTCCACTGGCTACACCTTC.

As to this clone: A read error may produce the germline difference seen at one junction end. This sequence joins TRBV7-9 and TRBJ2-7; D not resolved. The CDR3 loop spans 11 amino acids. Germline V gene data show CDR1 as SEHNR and CDR2 as FQNEAQ (reference sequence). The CDR3 protein is CASSTSYVQYF. CDR3 in DNA: TGTGCCAGCAGCACATCCTACGTGCAGTACTTC. Full variable domain (missing parts from reference TRBV7-9 and TRBJ2-7): DTGVSQNPRHKITKRGQNVTFRCDPISEHNRLYWYRQTLGQGPEFLTYFQNEAQLEKSRLLSDRFSAERPKGSFSTLEIQRTEQGDSAMYLCASSTSYVQYFGPGTRLTVT.

The J gene is TRBJ1-2, the V gene TRBV19; 11 nucleotides line up with TRBD1. Trimming removed 8 bases from V and 2 bases from J; junction bases left unmatched: 7. Looked up from germline, CDR1 is LNHDA and CDR2 is SQIVND (reference sequence). This CDR3 is built from 15 residues. The CDR3 region is CASVGQGAINYGYTF. Here the CDR3 DNA reads TGTGCCAGTGTTGGACAGGGGGCGATAAACTATGGCTACACCTTC.

This clone was observed a handful of times. The chain recombines TRBV6-6 with TRBJ1-1; D perhaps matches TRBD1 (5 bases). Looked up from germline, CDR1 is MNHNY and CDR2 is SVGAGI (reference sequence). With 6 bases removed from V and 0 bases from J, the gap between germline ends came to 17 bases. This CDR3 contains 16 residues. The CDR3 nucleotides read TGTGCCAGCAGACCTACCCCCGGGACGGTGAACACTGAAGCTTTCTTT. Protein: CASRPTPGTVNTEAFF.

V gene TRBV5-1 combines with J gene TRBJ2-1; 12 bases line up with TRBD2. Trimming removed 0 bases from V and 9 bases from J; junction bases left unmatched: 7. The CDR3 has 16 amino acids. The germline CDR1 and CDR2 sequences are SGHRS and YFSETQ. The CDR3 here is CASSLALAGGPSEQFF. The CDR3 DNA reads as TGCGCCAGCAGCTTGGCCCTAGCGGGGGGGCCGAGTGAGCAGTTCTTC.

The V gene is TRBV28, the J gene TRBJ1-5; a possible D gene is TRBD1 (6 bases). V was trimmed by 4 bases and J by 0 bases, leaving 16 bases between them. Germline V gene data show CDR1 as MDHEN and CDR2 as SYDVKM. The CDR3 contains 17 residues. DNA for the CDR3: TGTGCCAGCAGTTCCCCCCCAGGACAGTATAGCAATCAGCCCCAGCATTTT. Its translation: CASSSPPGQYSNQPQHF.

The chain has TRBV5-4 and TRBJ1-6; 7 nucleotides agree with TRBD1. There are 16 residues in the CDR3. The germline V gene has CDR1 SGHNT and CDR2 YYREEE (reference sequence). Trimming at V came to 1 base and at J to 8 bases, leaving 9 bases not matched to a gene. CDR3 protein: CASSLWEGGNYSPLHF. The CDR3 DNA reads TGTGCCAGCAGCTTGTGGGAAGGGGGCAACTATTCACCCCTCCACTTT.

This chain joins TRBV19 and TRBJ2-5; D is unclear. Trimming pared 2 bases from V and 5 bases from J, leaving 9 bases between. The CDR3 runs 13 residues. The germline V gene has CDR1 LNHDA and CDR2 SQIVND (reference sequence). CDR3 amino acids: CASSIQLRETQYF. DNA of the CDR3: TGTGCCAGTAGTATACAACTTCGGGAGACCCAGTACTTC.

The V call is TRBV6-5, the J call TRBJ1-5; 7 nucleotides line up with TRBD1. This CDR3 contains 14 residues. V dropped 5 bases and J dropped 6; count of bases not matched to a gene: 7. Germline loops: CDR1 MNHEY, CDR2 SVGAGI. CDR3 residues: CASSGRQGGQPQHF. As DNA, the CDR3 is TGTGCCAGCAGTGGGAGGCAGGGGGGTCAGCCCCAGCATTTT.

The rearrangement uses TRBV19 and TRBJ2-1; 7 bases are shared with TRBD1. CDR1 is LNHDA and CDR2 is SQIVND in the germline V gene (reference sequence). The CDR3 has 14 residues. Trimming at V came to 4 bases and at J to 5 bases, leaving 5 bases not matched to a gene. DNA of the CDR3: TGTGCCAGTAGTACGACAGGGTCTAACAATGAGCAGTTCTTC. Translated, it gives CASSTTGSNNEQFF. Variable domain in full (rest from reference TRBV19 and TRBJ2-1): DGGITQSPKYLFRKEGQNVTLSCEQNLNHDAMYWYRQDPGQGLRLIYYSQIVNDFQKGDIAEGYSVSREKKESFPLTVTSAQKNPTAFYLCASSTTGSNNEQFFGPGTRLTVL.

The chain is built from TRBV7-9 and TRBJ2-2; 13 bases map to TRBD2. The CDR3 covers 16 residues. V dropped 5 bases and J dropped 7; count of bases not matched to a gene: 7. CDR1 and CDR2 (germline): SEHNR, FQNEAQ (reference sequence). The CDR3 bases are TGTGCCAGCAGCAGGACTAGCGGGGGCCTGAGCGGGGAGCTGTTTTTT. Encoded protein: CASSRTSGGLSGELFF. Complete variable domain (other parts from reference TRBV7-9 and TRBJ2-2): DTGVSQNPRHKITKRGQNVTFRCDPISEHNRLYWYRQTLGQGPEFLTYFQNEAQLEKSRLLSDRFSAERPKGSFSTLEIQRTEQGDSAMYLCASSRTSGGLSGELFFGEGSRLTVL.

The chain links TRBV29-1 to TRBJ1-1, with no clear D. The CDR3 spans 10 residues. The V end was cut by 7 bases, the J end by 1 base, with 4 bases between. Germline V gene data show CDR1 as SQVTM and CDR2 as ANQGSEA. The CDR3: CSGGNTEAFF. Written as DNA, the CDR3 is TGCAGCGGGGGGAACACTGAAGCTTTCTTT.

This chain uses TRBV20-1 with TRBJ1-1; D unclear. This CDR3 contains 11 residues. The V and J ends lost 5 bases and 6 bases respectively, with 10 bases between them. Germline V gives CDR1 DFQATT, CDR2 SNEGSKA (reference sequence). The CDR3 sequence: CSAGRTPEAFF. The DNA of the CDR3 is TGCAGTGCTGGACGGACCCCTGAAGCTTTCTTT.